These 17 T cell receptor beta chains originate from one sample sequenced in a study of HIV-infected patients and healthy controls. cDNA was made from around 0.45 ug RNA using alpha and beta constant primers. Each of the alpha and beta chains got its own library through chain-specific third strand synthesis with indices. MiXCR, run by TCRdb on the 5' RACE reads, gives a single entry per CDR3 protein. The data show approximately 8,700 distinct CDR3 sequences, around 9.3% seen once. Antiretroviral therapy had run roughly three months, about 14 weeks, before follow-up blood collection. Whole blood was used without fractionation, so all unsorted peripheral T cells were included. Sequencing used blood, obtained during antiretroviral therapy. The receptors here all came from an adult with HIV infection.

This clonotype was recorded many times. This chain links TRBV2 with TRBJ2-1; maybe TRBD2 (5 bases). The CDR3 is made up of 14 amino acids. Germline values: CDR1 SNHLY, CDR2 FYNNEI. V was clipped by 6 bases and J by 2 bases, with 11 bases between them. The CDR3 loop reads CASSTSFTYNEQFF. CDR3 coding DNA: TGTGCCAGCAGCACTAGTTTTACCTACAATGAGCAGTTCTTC.

This clonotype occurred many times. The chain couples TRBV5-1 to TRBJ2-3; D is undetermined. CDR3 size: 12 residues. Per germline, CDR1 SGHRS and CDR2 YFSETQ. Trimming pared 4 bases from V and 2 bases from J, leaving 5 bases between. This CDR3 is CASSGDTDTQYF. The DNA of the CDR3 is TGCGCCAGCAGCGGAGACACAGATACGCAGTATTTT.

A few counts support this clonotype. V and J are TRBV5-1 and TRBJ1-1; D is uncertain. Germline CDR1 is SGHRS and CDR2 is YFSETQ. V shed 10 bases and J shed 0 bases, with 13 bases lying between them. The CDR3 sequence is 13 residues long. The DNA for the CDR3 is TGCGCCTCCACAAGGGAGCTGAACACTGAAGCTTTCTTT. It encodes CASTRELNTEAFF.

This clonotype was recorded at least ten times. The rearrangement links TRBV12-5 to TRBJ1-5; D remains unclear. The V end was cut by 6 bases, the J end by 0 bases, with 6 bases between. Germline values: CDR1 LGHNT, CDR2 FRNRAP. The CDR3 consists of 13 residues. The CDR3 loop reads CASGMSSNQPQHF. CDR3 in DNA: TGTGCTAGTGGGATGAGTAGCAATCAGCCCCAGCATTTT. Full variable domain (outside the CDR3, taken from reference TRBV12-5 and TRBJ1-5): DARVTQTPRHKVTEMGQEVTMRCQPILGHNTVFWYRQTMMQGLELLAYFRNRAPLDDSGMPKDRFSAEMPDATLATLKIQPSEPRDSAVYFCASGMSSNQPQHFGDGTRLSIL.

This clonotype was counted ten times or more. The CDR3: CASSLNGGSNTGELFF. In DNA, the CDR3 is TGTGCCAGCAGCTTGAACGGCGGGTCGAACACCGGGGAGCTGTTTTTT. This chain links TRBV5-6 with TRBJ2-2; perhaps TRBD2 as D (5 bases). Germline CDR1 and CDR2: SGHDT and YYEEEE. V lost 1 base and J 0 bases, leaving 10 bases between the germline ends. The CDR3 has 16 amino acids.

This clonotype was observed at least ten times. V is TRBV20-1 and J is TRBJ2-4; D possibly corresponds to TRBD1 (6 bases). V gave up 0 bases and J gave up 6 bases, with 12 bases separating them. CDR3 size: 14 residues. The germline gives CDR1 DFQATT, CDR2 SNEGSKA (reference sequence). CDR3 loop: CSARDNRVANIQYF. CDR3 nucleotide sequence: TGCAGTGCTAGAGATAACAGGGTAGCAAACATTCAGTACTTC.

This clonotype has at least ten counts. The J gene is TRBJ2-1, the V gene TRBV19, with 13 bases identical to TRBD2. The V gene's germline CDR1 is LNHDA and CDR2 SQIVND (reference sequence). The CDR3 runs 15 residues. V lost 3 bases to trimming and J lost 6 bases; unmatched junction nucleotides: 2. The CDR3 nucleotides read TGTGCCAGTAGTATTGGACTAGCGGGAGTCAATGAGCAGTTCTTC. Its protein product is CASSIGLAGVNEQFF.

Many counts were recorded for this clonotype. The J gene is TRBJ1-2, the V gene TRBV5-1; a possible D gene is TRBD1 (5 bases). Germline values: CDR1 SGHRS, CDR2 YFSETQ. V lost 4 bases, J lost 4 bases, and 17 bases lay in between. CDR3 length: 15 amino acids. The CDR3 reads CASSAQLDSFYGYTF. The CDR3, as DNA: TGCGCCAGCAGCGCCCAACTTGACAGTTTCTATGGCTACACCTTC.

Within the sample, this clonotype is medium-sized. V usage is TRBV3-1 and J usage is TRBJ1-5, with D tentatively TRBD1 (5 bases). Germline V gives CDR1 LGHDT, CDR2 YNNKEL (reference sequence). V dropped 1 base and J dropped 3 bases, with 22 bases sitting between them. This CDR3 comprises 19 residues. CDR3: CASSQGLRGPSPFNQPQHF. The CDR3 DNA sequence: TGTGCCAGCAGCCAAGGTCTGAGGGGTCCTTCGCCATTCAATCAGCCCCAGCATTTT.

Ten or more counts support this clonotype. The chain recombines TRBV11-3 with TRBJ1-1, with D unresolved. V gave up 0 bases and J gave up 7 bases, with 3 bases separating them. Germline V gives CDR1 SGHNT, CDR2 YENEEA. CDR3 length: 11 amino acids. In nucleotides, the CDR3 is TGTGCCAGCAGCTTAGAGAGTGAAGCTTTCTTT. Protein sequence: CASSLESEAFF.

Regarding this clonotype: At one boundary the junction diverges from the germline segment, which might be a read error. This chain connects TRBV6-1 to TRBJ2-3; 9 nucleotides line up with TRBD2. CDR3 length: 16 residues. Germline CDR1 and CDR2: MNHNS and SASEGT. The CDR3, as DNA: TGTGCCAGTAGTGATCGAGCGGGGGGTAGCACAGATACGCAGTATTTT. Translated, it gives CASSDRAGGSTDTQYF.

By share of the sample, this clonotype is medium-sized. The CDR3: CSAFSGGRPDTQYF. CDR3 bases: TGCAGTGCTTTCTCAGGGGGCAGGCCTGATACGCAGTATTTT. V usage is TRBV20-1 and J usage is TRBJ2-3, with 8 nucleotides matching TRBD1. CDR3 length: 14 amino acids. V trimming: 5 bases; J trimming: 6 bases; junction bases outside the gene matches: 10. Germline V gene lookup returns CDR1 DFQATT and CDR2 SNEGSKA (reference sequence).

This clonotype was observed at least ten times. CDR3 DNA sequence: TGTGCCACCAGGAGGTACAGGGGGCATAGAGAGACCCAGTACTTC. Translating gives CATRRYRGHRETQYF. The chain joins TRBV24-1 to TRBJ2-5, with 9 bases identical to TRBD1. V lost 7 bases, J lost 4 bases, and 9 bases stayed unmatched. The CDR3 has 15 amino acids. Germline CDR1 is KGHDR and CDR2 is SFDVKD.

This clonotype occurred many times. The V gene is TRBV12-3 or TRBV12-4, the J gene TRBJ1-4; no clear D. The V end was cut by 6 bases, the J end by 2 bases, with 13 bases between. This CDR3 is 15 amino acids long. The CDR3 spells CASSASPGTNEKLFF. As DNA, the CDR3 is TGTGCCAGCAGCGCTTCGCCCGGGACTAATGAAAAACTGTTTTTT.

This clonotype was recorded at least ten times. The chain has TRBV10-1 and TRBJ2-3; D uncertain. Trimming took off 3 bases at V and 0 bases at J, with 7 bases between the two ends. Germline CDR1 and CDR2: WNHNN and SYGVQD (reference sequence). This CDR3 has 14 residues. Written as DNA, the CDR3 is TGCGCCAGCAGTGAAGGCACGAGCACAGATACGCAGTATTTT. Its protein is CASSEGTSTDTQYF.

This clonotype was counted at least ten times. The CDR3 coding sequence is TGCAGTGCTAGGACAGGGAACACTGAAGCTTTCTTT. Protein product: CSARTGNTEAFF. The chain recombines TRBV20-1 with TRBJ1-1; D perhaps matches TRBD1 (6 bases). Trimming shortened V by 3 bases and J by 1 base, and 6 bases separated the two germline ends. CDR3 length: 12 residues. From germline, CDR1 is DFQATT and CDR2 SNEGSKA (reference sequence).

This clonotype showed up many times. Here the CDR3 DNA reads TGTGCCAGCAGCCAAGCGGACGGCCCTTCTGGCTACACCTTC. Residues: CASSQADGPSGYTF. The V gene is TRBV14, the J gene TRBJ1-2; D gene ambiguous. CDR1 and CDR2 from the germline V gene are SGHDN and FVKESK. CDR3 length: 14 residues. Trimming removed 1 base from V and 7 bases from J, with 13 bases in between. Supplemented by reference TRBV14 and TRBJ1-2, the full variable domain reads EAGVTQFPSHSVIEKGQTVTLRCDPISGHDNLYWYRRVMGKEIKFLLHFVKESKQDESGMPNNRFLAERTGGTYSTLKVQPAELEDSGVYFCASSQADGPSGYTFGSGTRLTVV.